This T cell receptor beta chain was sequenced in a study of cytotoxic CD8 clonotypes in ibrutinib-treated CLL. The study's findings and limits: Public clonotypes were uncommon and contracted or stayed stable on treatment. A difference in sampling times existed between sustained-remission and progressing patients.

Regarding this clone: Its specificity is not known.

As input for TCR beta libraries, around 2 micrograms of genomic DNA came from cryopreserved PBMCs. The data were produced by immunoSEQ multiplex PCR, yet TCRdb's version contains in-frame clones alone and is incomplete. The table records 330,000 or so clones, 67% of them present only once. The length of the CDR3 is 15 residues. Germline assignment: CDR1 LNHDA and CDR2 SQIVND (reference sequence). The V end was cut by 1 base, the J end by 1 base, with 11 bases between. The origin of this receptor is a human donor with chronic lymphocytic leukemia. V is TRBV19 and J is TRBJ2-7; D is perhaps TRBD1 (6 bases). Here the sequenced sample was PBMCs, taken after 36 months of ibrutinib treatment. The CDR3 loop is CASSIAQGRSYEQYF. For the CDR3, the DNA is TGTGCCAGTAGTATAGCCCAGGGGCGATCCTACGAGCAGTACTTC. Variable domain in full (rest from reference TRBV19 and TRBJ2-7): DGGITQSPKYLFRKEGQNVTLSCEQNLNHDAMYWYRQDPGQGLRLIYYSQIVNDFQKGDIAEGYSVSREKKESFPLTVTSAQKNPTAFYLCASSIAQGRSYEQYFGPGTRLTVT.